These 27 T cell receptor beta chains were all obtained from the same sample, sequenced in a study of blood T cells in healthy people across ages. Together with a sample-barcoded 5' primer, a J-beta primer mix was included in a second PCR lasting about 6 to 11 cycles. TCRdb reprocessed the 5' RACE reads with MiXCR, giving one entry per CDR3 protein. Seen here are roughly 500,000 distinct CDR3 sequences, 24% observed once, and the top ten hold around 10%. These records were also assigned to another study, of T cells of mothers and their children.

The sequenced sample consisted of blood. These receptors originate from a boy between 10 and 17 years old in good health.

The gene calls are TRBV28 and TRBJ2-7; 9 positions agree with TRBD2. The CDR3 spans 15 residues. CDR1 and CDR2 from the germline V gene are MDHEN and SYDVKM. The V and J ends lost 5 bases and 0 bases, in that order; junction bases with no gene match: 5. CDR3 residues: CASSRLAAPSYEQYF. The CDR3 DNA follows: TGTGCCAGCAGTCGACTAGCGGCGCCCTCCTACGAGCAGTACTTC.

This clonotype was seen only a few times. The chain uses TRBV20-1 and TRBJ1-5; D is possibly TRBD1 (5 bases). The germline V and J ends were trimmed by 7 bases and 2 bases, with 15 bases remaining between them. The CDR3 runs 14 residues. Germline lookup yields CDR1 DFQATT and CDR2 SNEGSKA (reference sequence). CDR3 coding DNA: TGCAGTGGTGGGACTGGGAAGCGCAATCAGCCCCAGCATTTT. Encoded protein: CSGGTGKRNQPQHF.

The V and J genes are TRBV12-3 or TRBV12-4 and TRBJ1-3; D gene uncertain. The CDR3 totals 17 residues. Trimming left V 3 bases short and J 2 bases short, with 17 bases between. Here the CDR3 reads CASSFQGLFSPGNTIYF. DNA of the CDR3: TGTGCCAGCAGTTTTCAAGGGCTCTTCAGCCCTGGAAACACCATATATTTT.

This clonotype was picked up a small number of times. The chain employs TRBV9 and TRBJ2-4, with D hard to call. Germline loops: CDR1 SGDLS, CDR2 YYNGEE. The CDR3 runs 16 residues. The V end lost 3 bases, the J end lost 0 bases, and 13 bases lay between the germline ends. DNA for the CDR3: TGTGCCAGCAGCGCCAATATCGACTTAGCCAAAAACATTCAGTACTTC. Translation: CASSANIDLAKNIQYF.

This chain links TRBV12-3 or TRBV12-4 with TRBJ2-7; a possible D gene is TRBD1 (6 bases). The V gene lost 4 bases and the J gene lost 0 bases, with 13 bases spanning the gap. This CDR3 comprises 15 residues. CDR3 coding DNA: TGTGCCAGCAGTTCCCCGGACAGTGGCTCCTACGAGCAGTACTTC. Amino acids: CASSSPDSGSYEQYF.

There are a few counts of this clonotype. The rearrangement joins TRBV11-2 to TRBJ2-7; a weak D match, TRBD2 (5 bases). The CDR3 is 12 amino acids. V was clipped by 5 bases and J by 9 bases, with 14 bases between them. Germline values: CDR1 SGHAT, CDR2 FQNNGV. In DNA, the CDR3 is TGTGCCAGCAGCGCAATACTAGGAGGGCAGTACTTC. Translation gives CASSAILGGQYF. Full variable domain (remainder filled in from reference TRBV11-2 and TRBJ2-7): EAGVAQSPRYKIIEKRQSVAFWCNPISGHATLYWYQQILGQGPKLLIQFQNNGVVDDSQLPKDRFSAERLKGVDSTLKIQPAKLEDSAVYLCASSAILGGQYFGPGTRLTVT.

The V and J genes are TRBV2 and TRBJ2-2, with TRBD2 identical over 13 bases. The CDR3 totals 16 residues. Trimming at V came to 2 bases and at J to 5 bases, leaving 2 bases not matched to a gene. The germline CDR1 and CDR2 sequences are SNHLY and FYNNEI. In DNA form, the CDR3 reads TGTGCCAGCAGTGAACAGGGACTAGCGGGAACCGGGGAGCTGTTTTTT. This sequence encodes CASSEQGLAGTGELFF.

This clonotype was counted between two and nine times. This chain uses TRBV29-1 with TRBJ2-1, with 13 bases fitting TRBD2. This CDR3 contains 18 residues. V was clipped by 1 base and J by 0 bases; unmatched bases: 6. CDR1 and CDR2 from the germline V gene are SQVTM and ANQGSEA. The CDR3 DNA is TGCAGCGTTGAAGGAGGACTAGCGGGGGCCAGCTCCTACAATGAGCAGTTCTTC. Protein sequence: CSVEGGLAGASSYNEQFF.

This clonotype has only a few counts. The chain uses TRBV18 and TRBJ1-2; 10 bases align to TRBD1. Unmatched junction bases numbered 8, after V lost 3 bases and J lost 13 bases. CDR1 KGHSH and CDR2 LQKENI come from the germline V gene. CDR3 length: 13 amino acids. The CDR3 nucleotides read TGTGCCAGCTCACCCCCGGGACAGGGGTACTCCACCTTC. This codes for CASSPPGQGYSTF.

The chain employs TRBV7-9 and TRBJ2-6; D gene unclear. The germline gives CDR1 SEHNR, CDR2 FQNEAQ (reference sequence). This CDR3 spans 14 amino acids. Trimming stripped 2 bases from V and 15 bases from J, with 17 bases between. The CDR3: CASSLSDTGSPLTF. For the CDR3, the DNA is TGTGCCAGCAGCTTAAGTGACACGGGCTCTCCCCTGACTTTC.

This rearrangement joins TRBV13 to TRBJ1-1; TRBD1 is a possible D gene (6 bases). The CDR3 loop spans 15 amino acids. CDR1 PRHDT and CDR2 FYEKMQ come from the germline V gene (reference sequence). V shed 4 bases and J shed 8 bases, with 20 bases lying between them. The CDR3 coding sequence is TGTGCCAGCAGCTCCCCCGCACAGGGTATAGCCGAAGCTTTCTTT. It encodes CASSSPAQGIAEAFF.

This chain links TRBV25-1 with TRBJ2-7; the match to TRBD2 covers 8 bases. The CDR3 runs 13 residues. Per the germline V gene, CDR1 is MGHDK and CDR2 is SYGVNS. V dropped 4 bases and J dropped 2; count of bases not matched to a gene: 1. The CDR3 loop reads CASSVSGTYEQYF. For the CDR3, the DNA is TGTGCCAGCAGTGTTAGCGGGACCTACGAGCAGTACTTC.

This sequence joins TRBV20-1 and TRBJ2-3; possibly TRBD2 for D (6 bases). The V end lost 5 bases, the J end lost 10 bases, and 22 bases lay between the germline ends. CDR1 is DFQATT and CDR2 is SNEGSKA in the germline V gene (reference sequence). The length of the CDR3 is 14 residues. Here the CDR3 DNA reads TGCAGTGCTGCAATTCCCGGGACTGCCGACGCGCAGTATTTT. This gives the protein CSAAIPGTADAQYF.

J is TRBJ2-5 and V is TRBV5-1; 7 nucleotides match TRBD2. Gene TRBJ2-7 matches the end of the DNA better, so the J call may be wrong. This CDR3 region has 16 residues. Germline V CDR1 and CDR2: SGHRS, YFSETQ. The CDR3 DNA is TGCGCCAGCAGCTCTCAGGGACTATCGGGGACCTACGAGCAGTACTTC. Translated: CASSSQGLSGTYEQYF.

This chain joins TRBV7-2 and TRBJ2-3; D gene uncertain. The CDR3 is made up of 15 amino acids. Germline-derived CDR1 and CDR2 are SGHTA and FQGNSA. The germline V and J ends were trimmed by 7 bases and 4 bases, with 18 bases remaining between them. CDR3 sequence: CASIPWGPSPDTQYF. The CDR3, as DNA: TGTGCCAGCATACCCTGGGGTCCCAGTCCAGATACGCAGTATTTT. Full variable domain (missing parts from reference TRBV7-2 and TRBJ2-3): GAGVSQSPSNKVTEKGKDVELRCDPISGHTALYWYRQSLGQGLEFLIYFQGNSAPDKSGLPSDRFSAERTGGSVSTLTIQRTQQEDSAVYLCASIPWGPSPDTQYFGPGTRLTVL.

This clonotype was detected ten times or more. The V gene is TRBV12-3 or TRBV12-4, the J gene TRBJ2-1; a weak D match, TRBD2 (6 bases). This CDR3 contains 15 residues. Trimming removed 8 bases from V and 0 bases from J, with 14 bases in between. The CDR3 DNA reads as TGTGCCAGCGGCATAGCGGCCAGCTCCTACAATGAGCAGTTCTTC. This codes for CASGIAASSYNEQFF.

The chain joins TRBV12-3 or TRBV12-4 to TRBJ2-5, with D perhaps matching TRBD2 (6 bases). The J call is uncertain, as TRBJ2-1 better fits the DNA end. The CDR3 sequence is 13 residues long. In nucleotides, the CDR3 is TGTGCCAGCAGGACGGGACTGTCATTGTGGCAGTTCTTC. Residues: CASRTGLSLWQFF.

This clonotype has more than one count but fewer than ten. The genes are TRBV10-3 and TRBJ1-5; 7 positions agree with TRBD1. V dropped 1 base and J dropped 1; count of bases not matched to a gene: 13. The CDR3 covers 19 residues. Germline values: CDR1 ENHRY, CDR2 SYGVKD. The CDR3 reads CAISEWEGSQGVSNQPQHF. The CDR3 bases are TGTGCCATCAGTGAGTGGGAAGGGAGTCAGGGGGTGAGCAATCAGCCCCAGCATTTT.

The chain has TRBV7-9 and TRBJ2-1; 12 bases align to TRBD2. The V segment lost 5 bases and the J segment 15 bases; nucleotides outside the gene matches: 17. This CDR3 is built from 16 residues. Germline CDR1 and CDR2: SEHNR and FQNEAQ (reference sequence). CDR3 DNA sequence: TGTGCCAGCAGCCCCCGGACTAGCGGGGCAACCCCTAACCCGTTCTTC. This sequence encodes CASSPRTSGATPNPFF.

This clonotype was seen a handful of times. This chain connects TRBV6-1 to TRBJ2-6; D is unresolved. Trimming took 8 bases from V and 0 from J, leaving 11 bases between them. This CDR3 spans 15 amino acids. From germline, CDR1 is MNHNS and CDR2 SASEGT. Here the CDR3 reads CASGGQSSGANVLTF. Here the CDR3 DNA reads TGTGCCAGCGGTGGGCAGTCCTCTGGGGCCAACGTCCTGACTTTC.

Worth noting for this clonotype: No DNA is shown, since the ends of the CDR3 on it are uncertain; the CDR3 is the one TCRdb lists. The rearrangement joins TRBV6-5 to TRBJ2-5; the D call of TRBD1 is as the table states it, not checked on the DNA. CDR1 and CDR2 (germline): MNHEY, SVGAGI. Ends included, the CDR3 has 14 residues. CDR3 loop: CASSYSFGGGTEYF.

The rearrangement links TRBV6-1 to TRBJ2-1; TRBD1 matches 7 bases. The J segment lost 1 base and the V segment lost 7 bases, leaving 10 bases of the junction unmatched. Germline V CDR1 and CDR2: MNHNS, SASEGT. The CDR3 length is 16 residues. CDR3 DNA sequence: TGTGCCAGCACCGGCTCGACAGGGCGTTCCTACAATGAGCAGTTCTTC. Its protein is CASTGSTGRSYNEQFF.

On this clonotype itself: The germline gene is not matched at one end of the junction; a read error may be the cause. As DNA, the CDR3 is TGTACCAGCAGTTACTCGGGGGGCGAACCCTACGAGCAGTACTTC. This gives the protein CTSSYSGGEPYEQYF. The chain joins TRBV6-2 or TRBV6-3 to TRBJ2-7, with D possibly being TRBD2 (7 bases). The V gene's germline CDR1 is MNHEY and CDR2 SVGEGT. This CDR3 has 15 residues.

CDR3 residues: CASSLEASGRGHEQFF. CDR3 nucleotide sequence: TGTGCCAGCAGCTTAGAGGCTAGCGGGAGGGGTCATGAGCAGTTCTTC. The chain links TRBV11-2 to TRBJ2-5, with 12 bases matching TRBD2. TRBJ2-1 explains the end of the DNA better; the J call may be wrong. The CDR3 loop spans 16 amino acids. Germline CDR1 SGHAT, CDR2 FQNNGV.

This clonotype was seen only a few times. CDR3 sequence (DNA): TGTGCCAGCAGCTTTTCTTCAGGGGCCCTTAATATTGCCTACGAGCAGTACTTC. Its translation is CASSFSSGALNIAYEQYF. This sequence joins TRBV7-2 and TRBJ2-7; TRBD1 is a possible D gene (6 bases). The CDR3 has 18 amino acids. V was cut by 3 bases and J by 2 bases, with 23 bases left in between. Per the germline V gene, CDR1 is SGHTA and CDR2 is FQGNSA.

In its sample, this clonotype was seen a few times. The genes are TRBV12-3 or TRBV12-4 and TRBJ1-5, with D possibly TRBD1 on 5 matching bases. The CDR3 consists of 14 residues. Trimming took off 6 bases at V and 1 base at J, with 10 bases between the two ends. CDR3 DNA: TGTGCCAGCAGGACAGCAGAAAGCAATCAGCCCCAGCATTTT. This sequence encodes CASRTAESNQPQHF.

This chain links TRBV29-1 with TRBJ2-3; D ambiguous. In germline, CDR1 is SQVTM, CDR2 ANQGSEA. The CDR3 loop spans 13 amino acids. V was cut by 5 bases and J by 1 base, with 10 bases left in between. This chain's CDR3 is CSVFWRGTDTQYF. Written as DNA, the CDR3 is TGCAGCGTTTTCTGGAGAGGCACAGATACGCAGTATTTT.